Below, 8 T cell receptor beta chains from the same sample are listed, as sequenced in a study of blood T cell repertoires in COVID-19. TCRdb's table, derived via immunoSEQ multiplex PCR, lists solely in-frame clones and lacks some. Here the sample spans hundreds of thousands of clones, around 90% being singletons. Sequenced: peripheral blood. All receptors come from a woman aged 30 to 39 with COVID-19, enrolled during active disease.

The chain combines TRBV5-8 with TRBJ1-4; D unclear. Germline assignment: CDR1 SGHTS and CDR2 YDEGEE. This CDR3 is built from 13 residues. With 4 bases removed from V and 11 bases from J, the gap between germline ends came to 15 bases. CDR3 region: CASSPFADSKLFF. As DNA, the CDR3 is TGTGCCAGCAGCCCGTTTGCCGACTCTAAACTGTTTTTT.

The J gene is TRBJ1-2, the V gene TRBV19, with TRBD1 matching over 9 bases. This CDR3 region has 15 residues. After removal of 3 bases from V and 4 bases from J, the junction contained 6 bases not matched to a gene. Germline CDR1 LNHDA, CDR2 SQIVND (reference sequence). CDR3 residues: CASSMAWDRVYGYTF. The CDR3 coding sequence is TGTGCCAGTAGTATGGCCTGGGACAGGGTCTATGGCTACACCTTC.

About this clone itself: An end of the junction does not agree with germline; a read error may underlie this. For the CDR3, the DNA is TGCAGCGTTGAGAGGACTAGCGGGATAGTCTTC. Its protein product is CSVERTSGIVF. The gene calls are TRBV29-1 and TRBJ2-1, with TRBD2 matching over 12 bases. The CDR3 length is 11 residues. The germline CDR1 and CDR2 sequences are SQVTM and ANQGSEA.

The chain has TRBV21-1 and TRBJ2-1; the listed D gene, TRBD1, was not tested against the DNA. TRBV21-1 is described as a pseudogene. The CDR3 sequence is 16 residues long. CDR3 residues: CASSETGGGPHNEQFF. CDR3 sequence (DNA): TGTGCCAGCAGCGAGACAGGGGGGGGACCTCACAATGAGCAGTTCTTC.

The chain uses TRBV2 and TRBJ2-3, with TRBD1 matching 9 bases. The germline CDR1 and CDR2 sequences are SNHLY and FYNNEI. With 6 bases clipped from V and 8 bases from J, the junction kept 12 bases outside the gene matches. The CDR3 sequence is 15 residues long. The CDR3 loop is CASSDSGQGIGTQYF. The CDR3 DNA sequence: TGTGCCAGCAGCGATTCCGGACAGGGGATTGGTACGCAGTATTTT.

The chain is built from TRBV9 and TRBJ2-3, with 11 bases aligning to TRBD2. Germline V gives CDR1 SGDLS, CDR2 YYNGEE. Losses at the gene ends were 3 bases for V and 8 bases for J; bases not matched to a gene: 14. The CDR3 spans 17 residues. CDR3 sequence reads: CASSGTGTSGPPGTQYF. The CDR3 DNA reads TGTGCCAGCAGCGGGACCGGGACTAGCGGACCCCCAGGTACGCAGTATTTT.

The chain is built from TRBV24-1 and TRBJ1-2; the match to TRBD1 covers 12 bases. CDR1 and CDR2 (germline): KGHDR, SFDVKD. V shed 5 bases, J shed 7 bases, and the junction held 7 bases outside the gene matches. This CDR3 has 15 residues. CDR3 coding DNA: TGTGCCACCAGTGGGACCTGGGACAGGGGGCGTGGCTACACCTTC. Translation gives CATSGTWDRGRGYTF.

This clone was found a few times. The rearrangement links TRBV7-2 to TRBJ1-5; 7 bases map to TRBD1. Germline V CDR1 and CDR2: SGHTA, FQGNSA. V lost 2 bases, J lost 1 base, and 8 bases stayed unmatched. The CDR3 contains 17 residues. CDR3 DNA: TGTGCCAGCAGCTTATTGGAGGGGGCTGGGAGCAATCAGCCCCAGCATTTT. Protein: CASSLLEGAGSNQPQHF.